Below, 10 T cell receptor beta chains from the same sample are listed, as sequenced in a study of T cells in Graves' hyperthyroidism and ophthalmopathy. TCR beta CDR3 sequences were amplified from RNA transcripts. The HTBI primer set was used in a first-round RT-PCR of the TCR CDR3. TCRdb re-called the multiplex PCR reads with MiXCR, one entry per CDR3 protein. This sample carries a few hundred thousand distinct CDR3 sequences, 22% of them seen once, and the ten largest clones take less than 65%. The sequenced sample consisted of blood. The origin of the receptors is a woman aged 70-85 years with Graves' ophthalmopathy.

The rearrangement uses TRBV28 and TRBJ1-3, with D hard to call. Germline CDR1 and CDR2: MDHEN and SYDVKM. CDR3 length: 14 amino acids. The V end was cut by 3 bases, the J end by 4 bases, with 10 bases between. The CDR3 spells CASSLFGKGNTIYF. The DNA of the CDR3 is TGTGCCAGCAGTTTGTTCGGAAAAGGAAACACCATATATTTT.

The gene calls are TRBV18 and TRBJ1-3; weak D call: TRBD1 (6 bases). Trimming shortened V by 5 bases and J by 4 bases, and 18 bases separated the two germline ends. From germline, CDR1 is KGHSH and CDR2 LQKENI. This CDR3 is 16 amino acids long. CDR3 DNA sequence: TGTGCCAGCTCATCGACACAGGGAGCCCCCGGAAACACCATATATTTT. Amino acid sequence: CASSSTQGAPGNTIYF.

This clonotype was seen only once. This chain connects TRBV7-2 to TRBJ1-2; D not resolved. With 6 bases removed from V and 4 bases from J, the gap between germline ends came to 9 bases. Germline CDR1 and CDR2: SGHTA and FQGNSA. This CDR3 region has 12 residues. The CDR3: CASSPEAYGYTF. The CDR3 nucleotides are TGTGCCAGCAGTCCAGAGGCCTATGGCTACACCTTC.

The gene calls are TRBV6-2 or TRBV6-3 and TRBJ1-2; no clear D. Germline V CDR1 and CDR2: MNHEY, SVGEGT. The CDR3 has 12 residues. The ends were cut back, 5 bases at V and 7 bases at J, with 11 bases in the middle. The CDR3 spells CASSNRGGGYTF. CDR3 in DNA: TGTGCCAGCAGTAACCGCGGAGGTGGCTACACCTTC.

CDR3: CASTGQGPDTQYF. The CDR3 DNA is TGTGCCAGCACCGGACAGGGGCCAGATACGCAGTATTTT. J is TRBJ2-3 and V is TRBV6-2 or TRBV6-3; 9 bases are a match to TRBD1. J gave up 4 bases and V 7 bases, and 3 bases lay outside the gene matches. Germline CDR1 and CDR2: MNHEY and SVGEGT. There are 13 residues in the CDR3.

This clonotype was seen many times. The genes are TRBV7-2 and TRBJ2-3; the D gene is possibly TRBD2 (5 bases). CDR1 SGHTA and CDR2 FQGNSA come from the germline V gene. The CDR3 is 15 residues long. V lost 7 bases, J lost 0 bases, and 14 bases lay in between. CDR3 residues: CASIISVSSTDTQYF. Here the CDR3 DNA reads TGTGCCAGCATTATTAGCGTCTCTAGCACAGATACGCAGTATTTT.

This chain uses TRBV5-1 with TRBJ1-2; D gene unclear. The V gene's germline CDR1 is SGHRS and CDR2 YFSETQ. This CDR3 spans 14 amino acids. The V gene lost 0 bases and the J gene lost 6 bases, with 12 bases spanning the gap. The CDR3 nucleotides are TGCGCCAGCAGCTTGGAGTTCTCGGGTGATGGCTACACCTTC. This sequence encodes CASSLEFSGDGYTF. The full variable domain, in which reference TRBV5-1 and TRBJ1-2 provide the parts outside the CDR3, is KAGVTQTPRYLIKTRGQQVTLSCSPISGHRSVSWYQQTPGQGLQFLFEYFSETQRNKGNFPGRFSGRQFSNSRSEMNVSTLELGDSALYLCASSLEFSGDGYTFGSGTRLTVV.

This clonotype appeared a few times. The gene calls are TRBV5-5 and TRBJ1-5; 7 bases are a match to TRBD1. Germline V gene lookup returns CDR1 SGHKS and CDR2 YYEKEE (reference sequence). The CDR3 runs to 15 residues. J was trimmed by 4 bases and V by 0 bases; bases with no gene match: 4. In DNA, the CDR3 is TGTGCCAGCAGCTTGGACGCAGGGGGAAATCAGCCCCAGCATTTT. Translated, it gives CASSLDAGGNQPQHF.

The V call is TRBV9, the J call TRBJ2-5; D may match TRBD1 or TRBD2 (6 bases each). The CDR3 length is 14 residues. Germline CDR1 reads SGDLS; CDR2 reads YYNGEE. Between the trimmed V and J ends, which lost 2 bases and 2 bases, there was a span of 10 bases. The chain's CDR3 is CASSVWGAQETQYF. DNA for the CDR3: TGTGCCAGCAGCGTGTGGGGGGCTCAAGAGACCCAGTACTTC.

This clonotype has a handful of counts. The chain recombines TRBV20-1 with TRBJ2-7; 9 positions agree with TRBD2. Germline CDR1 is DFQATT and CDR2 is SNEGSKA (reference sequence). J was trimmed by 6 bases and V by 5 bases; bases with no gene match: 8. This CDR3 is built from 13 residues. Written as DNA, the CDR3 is TGCAGTGCTCGCCCGGGACTAGCACGCGAGCAGTACTTC. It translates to CSARPGLAREQYF.